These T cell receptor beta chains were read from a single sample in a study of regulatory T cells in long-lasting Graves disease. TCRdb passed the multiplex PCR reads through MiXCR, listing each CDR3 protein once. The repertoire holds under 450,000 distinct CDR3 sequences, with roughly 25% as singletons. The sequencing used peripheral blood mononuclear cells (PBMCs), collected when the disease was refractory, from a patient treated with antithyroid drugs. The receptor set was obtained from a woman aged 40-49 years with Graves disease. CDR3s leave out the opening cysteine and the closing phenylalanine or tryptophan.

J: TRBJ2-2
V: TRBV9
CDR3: ASSGIDLNTGELF

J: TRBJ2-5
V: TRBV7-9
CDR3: ASSLGAYQETQY

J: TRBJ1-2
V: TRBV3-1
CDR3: ASSQETDYGYT

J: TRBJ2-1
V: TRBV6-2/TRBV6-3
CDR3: ASSEEFSSYNEQF

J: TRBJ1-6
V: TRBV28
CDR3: ASSFLNRADNSPLH

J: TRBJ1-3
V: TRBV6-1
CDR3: ASSARTGSGNTIY

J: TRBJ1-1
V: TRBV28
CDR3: ASSLGLSTEAF

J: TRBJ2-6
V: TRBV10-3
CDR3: AIGGGSSGANVLT

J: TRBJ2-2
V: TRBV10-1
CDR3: ASSKGLKNTGELF

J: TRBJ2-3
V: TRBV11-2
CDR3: ASSLSTGTVPDTQY

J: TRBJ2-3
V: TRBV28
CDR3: ASSLTSGSGDTQY

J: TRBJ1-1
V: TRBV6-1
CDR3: ASIVGTGGTEAF

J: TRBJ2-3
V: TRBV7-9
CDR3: ASSLVQGASDTQY

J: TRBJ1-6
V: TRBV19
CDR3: ASGAQNSPLH

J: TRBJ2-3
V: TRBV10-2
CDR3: ASSGQTRRTDTQY

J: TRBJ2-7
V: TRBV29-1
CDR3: SAGQGAPAEQY

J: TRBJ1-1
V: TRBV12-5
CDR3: ASGLVLGGTNTEAF

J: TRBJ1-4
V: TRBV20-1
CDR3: SARSPDEKLF

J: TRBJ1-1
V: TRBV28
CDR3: ASTAVGRMNTEAF

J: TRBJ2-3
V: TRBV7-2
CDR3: ASSPLTSATQY

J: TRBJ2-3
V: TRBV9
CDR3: ASSSGRARTDTQY

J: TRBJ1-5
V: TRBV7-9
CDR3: ASSLDGTGSNQPQH

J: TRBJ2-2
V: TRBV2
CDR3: ASSDGVTTGELF

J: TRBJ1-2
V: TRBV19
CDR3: ASSIVNGLHYGYT

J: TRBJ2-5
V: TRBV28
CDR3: ASTGTKTQY

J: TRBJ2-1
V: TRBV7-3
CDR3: ASSSKRERTYNEQF

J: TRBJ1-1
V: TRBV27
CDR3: ASSLSAVTEAF

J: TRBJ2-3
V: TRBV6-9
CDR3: ASSYRGTVTDTQY

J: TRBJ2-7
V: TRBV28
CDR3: ASSLWGQSYEQY

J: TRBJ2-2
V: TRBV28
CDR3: ASTTSGYTGELF

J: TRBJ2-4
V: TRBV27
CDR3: ASSTFGGGGKNIQY

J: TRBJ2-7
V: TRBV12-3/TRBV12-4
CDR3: ASRIYPYEQY

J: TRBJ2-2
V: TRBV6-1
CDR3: ASSERTVITGELF

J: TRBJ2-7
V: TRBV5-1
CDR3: ASRLRTGIYEQY

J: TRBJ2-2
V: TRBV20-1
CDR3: SARRARNGRGELF

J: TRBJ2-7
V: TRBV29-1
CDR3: SVATGVYEQY

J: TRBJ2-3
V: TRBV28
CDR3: ASSPTLAGDADTQY

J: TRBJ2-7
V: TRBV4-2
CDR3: ASSQVRERRYEQY

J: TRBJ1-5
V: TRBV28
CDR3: ASSTGAPQPQH

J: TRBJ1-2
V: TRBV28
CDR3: ASSLGVGLQNGYT